The 11 T cell receptor beta chains below all came from one sample that was sequenced in a study of tumor-infiltrating lymphocytes in primary liver carcinoma. Making TCR beta cDNA involved around 540 ng total RNA and a constant-region primer. The TCR beta library was amplified through three nested multiplex PCR rounds in a modified ARM-PCR procedure. TRBV1-TRBV30 forward primers paired with a C-beta reverse primer were used in the first two PCR rounds, which ran roughly 9 cycles each. TCRdb processed the multiplex PCR reads anew with MiXCR; each CDR3 protein has one entry. The sample contains fewer than 250,000 distinct CDR3 sequences, roughly 80% of which appear only once. It was from around 20-30 mg of unsorted bulk tissue that RNA and DNA were co-extracted. Material: tumor tissue from primary liver carcinoma. These receptors were taken from a man aged 35 to 55 with primary liver carcinoma and hepatitis B virus infection.

V is TRBV29-1 and J is TRBJ2-2; 8 bases line up with TRBD2. V dropped 6 bases and J dropped 7; count of bases not matched to a gene: 13. This CDR3 spans 15 amino acids. The V gene's germline CDR1 is SQVTM and CDR2 ANQGSEA. The CDR3 protein is CSVGAGLGYSGELFF. The CDR3 coding sequence is TGCAGCGTGGGGGCGGGACTAGGTTACAGCGGGGAGCTGTTTTTT.

The rearrangement joins TRBV29-1 to TRBJ1-5; 7 bases fit TRBD1. The germline V gene encodes CDR1 SQVTM and CDR2 ANQGSEA. The CDR3 length is 13 residues. V trimming: 2 bases; J trimming: 4 bases; junction bases outside the gene matches: 2. CDR3: CSVETGVNQPQHF. In DNA, the CDR3 is TGCAGCGTTGAAACAGGGGTTAATCAGCCCCAGCATTTT.

About this clonotype itself: The junction departs from germline at one end; a sequencing error may be responsible. This chain joins TRBV6-5 and TRBJ2-6; 7 bases are shared with TRBD2. CDR1 MNHEY and CDR2 SVGAGI come from the germline V gene. This CDR3 region has 18 residues. CDR3 loop: CASSYNPSGNTGANVLNF. The DNA for the CDR3 is TGTGCCAGCAGTTACAATCCTAGCGGAAATACTGGGGCCAACGTCCTGAATTTC.

Only one count was recorded for this clonotype. The rearrangement joins TRBV28 to TRBJ2-3, with a tentative D call TRBD2 (6 bases). The CDR3 covers 13 residues. V was shortened by 9 bases and J by 0 bases, with 10 bases between the two germline ends. Germline lookup yields CDR1 MDHEN and CDR2 SYDVKM. In nucleotides, the CDR3 is TGTGCCAGTATAGCGGTAAGCACAGATACGCAGTATTTT. This gives the protein CASIAVSTDTQYF.

Turning to this clonotype: A read error may explain this, as a much larger clone is one base away. This chain joins TRBV28 and TRBJ2-5; D not resolved. CDR1 and CDR2 (germline): MDHEN, SYDVKM. This CDR3 contains 17 residues. V lost 4 bases and J lost 7, with 25 bases in between. The CDR3 nucleotides read TGTGCCAGCAGTTCTCAACCCCGAGGAGCGCACGGCGGGACCCAGTACTTC. Amino acids: CASSSQPRGAHGGTQYF.

The V gene is TRBV11-3, the J gene TRBJ2-1; D gene unclear. Trimming removed 1 base from V and 16 bases from J, with 29 bases in between. The germline CDR1 and CDR2 sequences are SGHNT and YENEEA. CDR3 length: 17 residues. CDR3 loop: CASSLGVPRLPHNDHFF. The CDR3 region has the DNA TGTGCCAGCAGCTTAGGCGTACCGAGACTCCCCCACAATGACCATTTCTTC.

Turning to this clonotype: The CDR3 ends on some other residue instead of the conserved phenylalanine or tryptophan, so this is likely a read error. The DNA is left out, because the CDR3 cannot be placed on it with certainty; the CDR3 is given as TCRdb lists it. This rearrangement joins TRBV11-2 to TRBJ2-7; the table's D call, TRBD2, has no DNA check behind it. The CDR3 numbers 14 amino acids, ends counted. Germline CDR1 is SGHAT and CDR2 is FQNNGV. The CDR3 region is CASTYQTEAYEPYL.

J is TRBJ2-2 and V is TRBV11-2; the D gene is possibly TRBD2 (7 bases). The CDR3 runs 14 residues. CDR1 is SGHAT, CDR2 FQNNGV, per germline. V dropped 5 bases and J dropped 17 bases, with 24 bases sitting between them. The CDR3 sequence: CASSRYLNTGGLFF. CDR3 bases: TGTGCCAGCAGCCGATATTTGAACACCGGGGGGCTTTTTTTT.

Turning to this clonotype: Germline and junction disagree at one end, which may indicate a read error. V is TRBV4-1 and J is TRBJ2-7; TRBD2 matches at 13 bases. This CDR3 is built from 17 residues. Germline V gene data show CDR1 as MGHRA and CDR2 as YSYEKL. DNA for the CDR3: TGCGCCCGCAACCAGGAGAGGACTAGCGGGAGTGTTTACGAGCACTACTTC. Translated, it gives CARNQERTSGSVYEHYF.

As regards this clonotype: Mismatch with germline at one junction end may stem from a read error. The chain carries TRBV6-2 or TRBV6-3 and TRBJ2-7; unclear D gene. The CDR3 loop spans 14 amino acids. Germline-derived CDR1 and CDR2 are MNHEY and SVGEGT. DNA for the CDR3: TGTGCCAGCAGTAACTCCTCCATCTCCTACGGGCAGTACTTC. Amino acids: CASSNSSISYGQYF.

Turning to this clonotype: A junction boundary mismatches the germline segment, possibly from a read error. The J gene is TRBJ1-3, the V gene TRBV6-5; no clear D. This CDR3 has 18 residues. Germline V gene data show CDR1 as MNHEY and CDR2 as SVGAGI. CDR3 loop: CVSSHGPRRGIAGNTIYF. The DNA of the CDR3 is TGTGTCAGCAGTCACGGTCCGAGGAGAGGGATCGCTGGAAACACCATATATTTT.